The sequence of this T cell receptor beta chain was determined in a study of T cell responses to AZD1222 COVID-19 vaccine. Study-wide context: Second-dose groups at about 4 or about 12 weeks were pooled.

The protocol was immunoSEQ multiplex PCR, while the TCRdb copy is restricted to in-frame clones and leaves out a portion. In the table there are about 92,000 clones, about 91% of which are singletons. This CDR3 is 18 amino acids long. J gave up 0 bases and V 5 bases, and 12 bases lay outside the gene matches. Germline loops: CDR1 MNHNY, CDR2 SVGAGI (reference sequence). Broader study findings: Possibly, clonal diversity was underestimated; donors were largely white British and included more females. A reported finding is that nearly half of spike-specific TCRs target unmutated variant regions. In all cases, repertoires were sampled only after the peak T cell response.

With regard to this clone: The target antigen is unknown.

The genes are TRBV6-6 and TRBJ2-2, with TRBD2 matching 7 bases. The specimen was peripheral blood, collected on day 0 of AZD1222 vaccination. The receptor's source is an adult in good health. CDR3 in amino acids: CASSLFPWGGANTGELFF. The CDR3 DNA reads TGTGCCAGCAGTCTGTTCCCTTGGGGGGGGGCGAACACCGGGGAGCTGTTTTTT.